Shown below are 24 T cell receptor beta chains from a single sample sequenced in a study of T-cell reconstitution after alpha-beta-depleted transplantation in children. The TCRbeta library incorporated unique molecular identifiers. MiXCR, applied by TCRdb to the PCR reads, yields one record per CDR3 protein. The table has around 480,000 distinct CDR3 sequences, around a third seen once; the top ten hold roughly 2.5%. This specimen consisted of PBMCs from the stem cell graft donor, obtained from the stem cell graft. Receptor source: a human donor who donated a stem cell graft to a child with aplastic anemia.

The gene calls are TRBV12-3 or TRBV12-4 and TRBJ2-1, with D perhaps matching TRBD2 (5 bases). Deletions cut 3 bases from V and 0 bases from J, with 27 bases between. The length of the CDR3 is 21 residues. The CDR3 coding sequence is TGTGCCAGCAGTTTTCGCCGGGATGTAGTGTCCCAGCTTAGCTCCTACAATGAGCAGTTCTTC. As protein: CASSFRRDVVSQLSSYNEQFF.

The genes are TRBV9 and TRBJ2-1; tentatively, D is TRBD1 (5 bases). Trimming removed 3 bases from V and 4 bases from J, with 14 bases in between. Germline V lookup: CDR1 SGDLS, CDR2 YYNGEE. This CDR3 has 15 residues. CDR3 DNA: TGTGCCAGCAGCGAGGGGATAGGTTCATACAATGAGCAGTTCTTC. Translation: CASSEGIGSYNEQFF. The full variable domain, completed using reference TRBV9 and TRBJ2-1, is DSGVTQTPKHLITATGQRVTLRCSPRSGDLSVYWYQQSLDQGLQFLIQYYNGEERAKGNILERFSAQQFPDLHSELNLSSLELGDSALYFCASSEGIGSYNEQFFGPGTRLTVL.

This clonotype was detected only a few times. The chain carries TRBV5-1 and TRBJ1-2, with a possible D match to TRBD1 (6 bases). CDR3 length equals 15 residues. Trimming pared 0 bases from V and 8 bases from J, leaving 17 bases between. Germline values: CDR1 SGHRS, CDR2 YFSETQ. The CDR3 sequence is CASSLVTGPERGYTF. The DNA of the CDR3 is TGCGCCAGCAGCTTGGTAACAGGGCCCGAGAGAGGCTACACCTTC. Full variable domain (remainder filled in from reference TRBV5-1 and TRBJ1-2): KAGVTQTPRYLIKTRGQQVTLSCSPISGHRSVSWYQQTPGQGLQFLFEYFSETQRNKGNFPGRFSGRQFSNSRSEMNVSTLELGDSALYLCASSLVTGPERGYTFGSGTRLTVV.

This clonotype was seen a handful of times. V is TRBV6-5 and J is TRBJ1-6; a weak D match, TRBD1 (5 bases). Germline CDR1 MNHEY, CDR2 SVGAGI. V gave up 0 bases and J gave up 9 bases, with 15 bases separating them. The CDR3 is 16 residues long. CDR3 nucleotide sequence: TGTGCCAGCAGTTACTCCTCGCGAGGGGCGGGTTCACCCCTCCACTTT. Its protein product is CASSYSSRGAGSPLHF.

The chain employs TRBV27 and TRBJ2-1; D remains ambiguous. The CDR3 is 12 residues long. Germline CDR1 MNHEY, CDR2 SMNVEV (reference sequence). The ends were cut back, 5 bases at V and 5 bases at J, with 7 bases in the middle. CDR3 loop: CASSLNNNEQFF. The CDR3 DNA sequence: TGTGCCAGCAGTCTTAATAACAATGAGCAGTTCTTC.

The rearrangement joins TRBV29-1 to TRBJ2-7; no firm D call. The CDR3 has 12 residues. V lost 4 bases and J 1 base, leaving 8 bases between the germline ends. Germline-derived CDR1 and CDR2 are SQVTM and ANQGSEA. CDR3 residues: CSVGEASYEQYF. CDR3 sequence (DNA): TGCAGCGTTGGTGAAGCGTCCTACGAGCAGTACTTC.

In its sample, this clonotype was seen a few times. The V and J genes are TRBV19 and TRBJ1-3; tentatively, D is TRBD1 (6 bases). Germline CDR1 and CDR2: LNHDA and SQIVND (reference sequence). This CDR3 contains 14 residues. V was trimmed by 5 bases and J by 3 bases, leaving 11 bases between them. CDR3 region: CASSVQGYGNTIYF. CDR3 DNA sequence: TGTGCCAGTAGTGTCCAGGGGTATGGAAACACCATATATTTT.

The chain carries TRBV7-3 and TRBJ2-2; D may correspond to TRBD1 or TRBD2 (5 bases each). The CDR3 runs to 16 residues. Trimming took off 1 base at V and 4 bases at J, with 13 bases between the two ends. CDR1 and CDR2 (germline): SGHTA, FQGTGA. The CDR3 coding sequence is TGTGCCAGCAGCTTAAGGGGCGGGCGCGCCACCGGGGAGCTGTTTTTT. This translates into CASSLRGGRATGELFF. Full variable domain (outside the CDR3, taken from reference TRBV7-3 and TRBJ2-2): GAGVSQTPSNKVTEKGKYVELRCDPISGHTALYWYRQSLGQGPEFLIYFQGTGAADDSGLPNDRFFAVRPEGSVSTLKIQRTERGDSAVYLCASSLRGGRATGELFFGEGSRLTVL.

The chain carries TRBV19 and TRBJ1-2, with a tentative D call TRBD1 (5 bases). This CDR3 region has 17 residues. Trimming took off 2 bases at V and 3 bases at J, with 19 bases between the two ends. The germline V gene encodes CDR1 LNHDA and CDR2 SQIVND (reference sequence). The DNA for the CDR3 is TGTGCCAGTAGTATATTTATCGGCAGGGTGGAGTACTATGGCTACACCTTC. Its protein is CASSIFIGRVEYYGYTF.

This clonotype was counted a few times. This chain connects TRBV5-1 to TRBJ2-3; D is unclear. Germline CDR1 and CDR2: SGHRS and YFSETQ. The germline V and J ends were trimmed by 6 bases and 3 bases, with 8 bases remaining between them. The CDR3 length is 12 residues. For the CDR3, the DNA is TGCGCCAGCACTCTAGGGACAGATACGCAGTATTTT. As protein: CASTLGTDTQYF.

This clonotype was recorded a few times. V is TRBV9 and J is TRBJ2-1; tentatively, D is TRBD1 (6 bases). CDR1 is SGDLS, CDR2 YYNGEE, per germline. The V end was cut by 1 base, the J end by 4 bases, with 15 bases between. The CDR3 totals 16 residues. This chain's CDR3 is CASSVQDLRGYNEQFF. The CDR3 DNA is TGTGCCAGCAGCGTACAGGACTTGAGGGGGTACAATGAGCAGTTCTTC.

This clonotype was detected only a few times. V is TRBV20-1 and J is TRBJ1-2, with 7 bases that match TRBD1. With V trimmed by 6 bases and J by 4 bases, 17 bases remained unmatched. CDR3 length equals 16 residues. CDR1 is DFQATT, CDR2 SNEGSKA, per germline (reference sequence). The CDR3 is CSAWEAEGARRYGYTF. As DNA, the CDR3 is TGCAGTGCCTGGGAAGCGGAGGGGGCCAGGCGCTATGGCTACACCTTC.

This clonotype was counted between two and nine times. The V call is TRBV6-5, the J call TRBJ2-5; TRBD1 matches 12 bases. The J segment lost 6 bases and the V segment lost 4 bases, leaving 12 bases of the junction unmatched. Germline values: CDR1 MNHEY, CDR2 SVGAGI. This CDR3 has 17 amino acids. The CDR3 DNA is TGTGCCAGCAGTTCCATCCCGGGACAGGGGGCTCGGAAGACCCAGTACTTC. As protein: CASSSIPGQGARKTQYF.

The chain is built from TRBV18 and TRBJ1-1; 7 nucleotides align to TRBD1. The CDR3 extends over 13 amino acids. Per the germline V gene, CDR1 is KGHSH and CDR2 is LQKENI. J lost 5 bases, V lost 5 bases, and 5 bases had no gene match. This CDR3 is CASSSGGRTEAFF. The CDR3 bases are TGTGCCAGCTCATCAGGGGGAAGAACTGAAGCTTTCTTT. Based on the CDR3 plus reference TRBV18 and TRBJ1-1, the full variable domain is NAGVMQNPRHLVRRRGQEARLRCSPMKGHSHVYWYRQLPEEGLKFMVYLQKENIIDESGMPKERFSAEFPKEGPSILRIQQVVRGDSAAYFCASSSGGRTEAFFGQGTRLTVV.

This clonotype was observed a handful of times. The CDR3 nucleotides read TGTGCCAGCAGCCTGCGAAAGCGGAGCTCCTACAATGAGCAGTTCTTC. This sequence encodes CASSLRKRSSYNEQFF. The rearrangement links TRBV12-3 or TRBV12-4 to TRBJ2-1, with D possibly being TRBD2 (5 bases). Trimming removed 6 bases at V and 0 bases at J, with 15 bases between. The CDR3 consists of 16 residues.

The CDR3 DNA sequence: TGTGCCAGCAGCTTTAGCGGTAGAGTTGAGACCCAGTACTTC. Amino acid sequence: CASSFSGRVETQYF. J is TRBJ2-5 and V is TRBV7-2, with D perhaps TRBD2 (6 bases). Germline V gene sequence: CDR1 SGHTA, CDR2 FQGNSA. V was clipped by 3 bases and J by 5 bases, with 13 bases between them. The CDR3 totals 14 residues. The full variable domain, in which reference TRBV7-2 and TRBJ2-5 provide the parts outside the CDR3, is GAGVSQSPSNKVTEKGKDVELRCDPISGHTALYWYRQSLGQGLEFLIYFQGNSAPDKSGLPSDRFSAERTGGSVSTLTIQRTQQEDSAVYLCASSFSGRVETQYFGPGTRLLVL.

The chain has TRBV28 and TRBJ2-5, with a possible D match to TRBD1 (6 bases). Germline-derived CDR1 and CDR2 are MDHEN and SYDVKM. The V end was cut by 6 bases, the J end by 1 base, with 12 bases between. This CDR3 region has 14 residues. The CDR3 spells CASSQGGPQETQYF. For the CDR3, the DNA is TGTGCCAGCAGCCAAGGGGGACCCCAAGAGACCCAGTACTTC. The full variable domain, in which reference TRBV28 and TRBJ2-5 provide the parts outside the CDR3, is DVKVTQSSRYLVKRTGEKVFLECVQDMDHENMFWYRQDPGLGLRLIYFSYDVKMKEKGDIPEGYSVSREKKERFSLILESASTNQTSMYLCASSQGGPQETQYFGPGTRLLVL.

The genes are TRBV11-2 and TRBJ2-1; D call uncertain. The CDR3 spans 13 residues. V lost 0 bases to trimming and J lost 10 bases, with 10 bases between them. Germline V gives CDR1 SGHAT, CDR2 FQNNGV. The CDR3 protein is CASSLDQLEEQFF. CDR3 DNA sequence: TGTGCCAGCAGCTTAGATCAGCTGGAAGAGCAGTTCTTC.

The V call is TRBV27, the J call TRBJ1-2, with 9 bases matching TRBD1. V was pared by 4 bases and J by 8 bases, with 5 bases of the junction left unmatched. The CDR3 contains 13 residues. Germline values: CDR1 MNHEY, CDR2 SMNVEV (reference sequence). The CDR3 spells CASSSDRGNGYTF. CDR3 coding DNA: TGTGCCAGCAGTTCGGACAGGGGAAACGGCTACACCTTC.

This clonotype showed up just a few times. The V gene is TRBV29-1, the J gene TRBJ2-5, with D maybe TRBD2 (6 bases). This CDR3 spans 13 amino acids. Per the germline V gene, CDR1 is SQVTM and CDR2 is ANQGSEA. V lost 6 bases and J 4 bases, leaving 15 bases between the germline ends. The CDR3 DNA follows: TGCAGCGTCGGGACGGGGGTGGTAGAGACCCAGTACTTC. This sequence encodes CSVGTGVVETQYF.

The V call is TRBV9, the J call TRBJ2-6, with D hard to call. Germline CDR1 and CDR2: SGDLS and YYNGEE. Trimming took off 3 bases at V and 0 bases at J, with 10 bases between the two ends. The CDR3 has 16 amino acids. DNA of the CDR3: TGTGCCAGCAGCGGTGTACAGAGCTCTGGGGCCAACGTCCTGACTTTC. The encoded protein is CASSGVQSSGANVLTF.

This rearrangement joins TRBV4-3 to TRBJ2-1, with no clear D. V was pared by 1 base and J by 8 bases, with 9 bases between. Germline V gene sequence: CDR1 LGHNA, CDR2 YSLEER. The CDR3 length is 13 residues. CDR3 loop: CASSQGLVDEQFF. The CDR3 DNA follows: TGCGCCAGCAGCCAAGGCTTGGTAGATGAGCAGTTCTTC.

The table lists this clonotype with a few counts. This chain uses TRBV29-1 with TRBJ1-1, with a tentative D call TRBD1 (5 bases). V lost 7 bases, J lost 7 bases, and 10 bases lay in between. The CDR3 extends over 10 amino acids. Germline V gives CDR1 SQVTM, CDR2 ANQGSEA. The CDR3 protein is CSAGDSEAFF. The CDR3 coding sequence is TGCAGCGCAGGCGACAGTGAAGCTTTCTTT.

This chain connects TRBV6-1 to TRBJ1-4; perhaps TRBD1 as D (6 bases). This CDR3 has 15 amino acids. CDR1 MNHNS and CDR2 SASEGT come from the germline V gene. V was pared by 3 bases and J by 5 bases, with 13 bases between. CDR3 residues: CASSDMSGGNEKLFF. CDR3 nucleotides: TGTGCCAGCAGTGATATGTCCGGGGGCAATGAAAAACTGTTTTTT.